The 17 T cell receptor beta chains listed next were all sequenced from one sample in a study of blood T cells in healthy people across ages. Combining a sample-barcoded 5' primer with a J-beta primer mix, a second PCR ran for roughly 6 to 11 cycles. MiXCR, run by TCRdb on the 5' RACE reads, gives a single entry per CDR3 protein. The sample has approximately 690,000 distinct CDR3 sequences, roughly 50% seen once; the top ten hold around 37%. Sequenced material: blood. All receptors come from a man between 60 and 75 years old in good health.

The chain joins TRBV7-4 to TRBJ2-2; the D gene is possibly TRBD2 (6 bases). The germline gives CDR1 SGHVT, CDR2 SQSDAQ. This CDR3 spans 17 amino acids. Trimming cost V 3 bases and J 3 bases, with 17 bases left between them. The CDR3 region has the DNA TGTGCCAGCAGCTTTTGGAGGGCCCCCGAGGACACCGGGGAGCTGTTTTTT. Amino acids: CASSFWRAPEDTGELFF.

This rearrangement joins TRBV7-2 to TRBJ2-5; a possible D gene is TRBD1 (5 bases). Judging by the DNA end, TRBJ2-7 fits better; the J call may be wrong. This CDR3 is 12 amino acids long. CDR1 and CDR2 from the germline V gene are SGHTA and FQGNSA. The CDR3 DNA reads as TGTGCCAGCAGCGCAGACAGCTTCGAGCAGTACTTC. This sequence encodes CASSADSFEQYF.

This chain joins TRBV3-1 and TRBJ2-5, with unresolved D. Trimming left V 6 bases short and J 2 bases short, with 7 bases between. This CDR3 comprises 12 residues. Germline V lookup: CDR1 LGHDT, CDR2 YNNKEL (reference sequence). For the CDR3, the DNA is TGTGCCAGCAGGGTAGGGCAAGAGACCCAGTACTTC. Translated, it gives CASRVGQETQYF.

The rearrangement joins TRBV2 to TRBJ2-1; perhaps D is TRBD1 or TRBD2 (5 bases each). CDR3 length: 13 residues. The V gene lost 7 bases and the J gene lost 4 bases, with 11 bases spanning the gap. The germline V gene encodes CDR1 SNHLY and CDR2 FYNNEI. The CDR3 DNA reads TGTGCCAGCAATCCGGGACGGTACAATGAGCAGTTCTTC. Its protein product is CASNPGRYNEQFF.

The chain carries TRBV5-1 and TRBJ2-2; 7 positions agree with TRBD1. The trim removed 5 bases at V and 2 bases at J, leaving 9 bases unmatched. This CDR3 comprises 16 residues. Germline-derived CDR1 and CDR2 are SGHRS and YFSETQ. Here the CDR3 DNA reads TGCGCCAGCAGTTTAATTCGGGACAGCAACACCGGGGAGCTGTTTTTT. This encodes CASSLIRDSNTGELFF. Filled out from reference TRBV5-1 and TRBJ2-2, the complete variable domain reads KAGVTQTPRYLIKTRGQQVTLSCSPISGHRSVSWYQQTPGQGLQFLFEYFSETQRNKGNFPGRFSGRQFSNSRSEMNVSTLELGDSALYLCASSLIRDSNTGELFFGEGSRLTVL.

About this clonotype: This clone may be a read error of a much larger clone one base away. The chain joins TRBV4-2 to TRBJ2-7; 9 nucleotides agree with TRBD2. The ends lost 4 bases at V and 10 bases at J; junction bases unmatched: 17. In germline, CDR1 is LGHNA, CDR2 YNFKEQ. The CDR3 has 16 amino acids. DNA for the CDR3: TGTGCCAGCAGCCCCAGCGGCGGGGGGGACCGAGTTGTTCAGTACTTC. Amino acids: CASSPSGGGDRVVQYF.

The table lists this clonotype with a count of one. The V call is TRBV5-1, the J call TRBJ2-5; 7 bases align to TRBD1. The CDR3 sequence is 13 residues long. Germline V lookup: CDR1 SGHRS, CDR2 YFSETQ. The V segment lost 4 bases and the J segment 11 bases; nucleotides outside the gene matches: 11. For the CDR3, the DNA is TGCGCCAGCAGCCCGACTGACAGGGAAGAGCAGTACTTC. Amino acid sequence: CASSPTDREEQYF.

Ten or more counts support this clonotype. The V gene is TRBV3-1, the J gene TRBJ2-1; 8 bases match TRBD2. The CDR3 runs 16 residues. The V gene's germline CDR1 is LGHDT and CDR2 YNNKEL (reference sequence). Trimming removed 8 bases from V and 0 bases from J; junction bases left unmatched: 9. CDR3 residues: CASDGGAPSSYNEQFF. CDR3 sequence (DNA): TGTGCCAGCGACGGGGGGGCACCCAGCTCCTACAATGAGCAGTTCTTC.

V and J are TRBV4-3 and TRBJ2-3; D remains unclear. Germline V gene data show CDR1 as LGHNA and CDR2 as YSLEER. V dropped 2 bases and J dropped 2 bases, with 5 bases sitting between them. This CDR3 has 13 amino acids. CDR3 in DNA: TGCGCCAGCAGCCAACAGATCACAGATACGCAGTATTTT. It codes for CASSQQITDTQYF.

This clonotype was counted only a few times. The CDR3 reads CATSRDVVQETQYF. The DNA of the CDR3 is TGTGCCACCAGCAGAGATGTGGTACAAGAGACCCAGTACTTC. The chain is built from TRBV15 and TRBJ2-5; no definite D call. The V and J ends lost 0 bases and 2 bases respectively, with 7 bases between them. This CDR3 has 14 amino acids. Germline V gene sequence: CDR1 LNHNV, CDR2 YYDKDF (reference sequence).

V gene TRBV5-1 combines with J gene TRBJ2-5, with TRBD1 matching over 9 bases. CDR3 size: 16 residues. Germline CDR1 and CDR2: SGHRS and YFSETQ. The junction had 9 bases not matched to a gene; V was cut back by 5 bases and J by 1 base. The CDR3 DNA sequence: TGCGCCAGCAGACCAACGACAGGGGGATTCCAAGAGACCCAGTACTTC. Translated, it gives CASRPTTGGFQETQYF.

The chain couples TRBV5-1 to TRBJ2-2; the D is unclear. The CDR3 covers 13 residues. The V gene lost 4 bases and the J gene lost 5 bases, with 9 bases spanning the gap. Germline CDR1 SGHRS, CDR2 YFSETQ. The CDR3 protein is CASSRALTGELFF. Written as DNA, the CDR3 is TGCGCCAGCAGCCGGGCCTTAACCGGGGAGCTGTTTTTT.

CDR3 DNA: TGTGCCATCAGTGAACACGGCCGGGGGGAGACCCAGTACTTC. Amino acids: CAISEHGRGETQYF. V gene TRBV10-3 combines with J gene TRBJ2-5; weak D call: TRBD2 (6 bases). The CDR3 length is 14 residues. Germline V CDR1 and CDR2: ENHRY, SYGVKD. V lost 3 bases and J lost 5, with 13 bases in between.

This chain links TRBV29-1 with TRBJ1-2; D gene unclear. Germline CDR1 is SQVTM and CDR2 is ANQGSEA. The CDR3 sequence is 11 residues long. Trimming left V 7 bases short and J 5 bases short, with 11 bases between. This CDR3 is CSAPLAYGYTF. CDR3 sequence (DNA): TGCAGCGCTCCTCTAGCGTATGGCTACACCTTC. The whole variable domain, remainder taken from reference TRBV29-1 and TRBJ1-2, is SAVISQKPSRDICQRGTSLTIQCQVDSQVTMMFWYRQQPGQSLTLIATANQGSEATYESGFVIDKFPISRPNLTFSTLTVSNMSPEDSSIYLCSAPLAYGYTFGSGTRLTVV.

The V and J genes are TRBV3-1 and TRBJ2-7; D possibly corresponds to TRBD2 (6 bases). Per germline, CDR1 LGHDT and CDR2 YNNKEL (reference sequence). Deletions cut 4 bases from V and 4 bases from J, with 17 bases between. The CDR3 has 15 amino acids. As DNA, the CDR3 is TGTGCCAGCAGCCCCTACATGGGGGGAAATTACGAGCAGTACTTC. Encoded protein: CASSPYMGGNYEQYF.

V gene TRBV2 combines with J gene TRBJ2-1; no reliable D call. CDR1 is SNHLY, CDR2 FYNNEI, per germline. V shed 1 base and J shed 14 bases, with 12 bases lying between them. This CDR3 is built from 12 residues. The CDR3 sequence is CASSEDTHDEFF. The DNA for the CDR3 is TGTGCCAGCAGTGAAGACACCCACGACGAGTTCTTC.

This clonotype has only a few counts. The chain links TRBV7-2 to TRBJ1-1; D is undetermined. Germline V gene lookup returns CDR1 SGHTA and CDR2 FQGNSA. The V end lost 1 base, the J end lost 4 bases, and 10 bases lay between the germline ends. The CDR3 extends over 14 amino acids. CDR3: CASSLVVVGTEAFF. For the CDR3, the DNA is TGTGCCAGCAGCTTAGTTGTGGTGGGCACTGAAGCTTTCTTT.